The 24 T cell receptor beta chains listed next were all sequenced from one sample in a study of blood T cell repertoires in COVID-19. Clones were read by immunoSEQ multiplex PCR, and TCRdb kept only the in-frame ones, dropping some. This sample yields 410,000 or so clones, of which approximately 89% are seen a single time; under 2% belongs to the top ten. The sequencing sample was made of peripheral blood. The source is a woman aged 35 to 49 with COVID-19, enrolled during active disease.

CDR3 DNA: TGTGCCAGCAGTTTATTTCGGGGGAACTACAATGAGCAGTTCTTC. It translates to CASSLFRGNYNEQFF. V gene TRBV27 combines with J gene TRBJ2-1; perhaps TRBD2 as D (6 bases). Germline V lookup: CDR1 MNHEY, CDR2 SMNVEV (reference sequence). The CDR3 totals 15 residues. V lost 1 base and J 3 bases, leaving 10 bases between the germline ends.

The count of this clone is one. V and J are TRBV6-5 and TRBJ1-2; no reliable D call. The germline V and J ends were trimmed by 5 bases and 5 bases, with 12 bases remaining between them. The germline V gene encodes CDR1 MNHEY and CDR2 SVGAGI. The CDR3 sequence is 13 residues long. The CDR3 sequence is CASSPGKVYGYTF. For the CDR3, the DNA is TGTGCCAGCAGTCCGGGGAAGGTTTATGGCTACACCTTC.

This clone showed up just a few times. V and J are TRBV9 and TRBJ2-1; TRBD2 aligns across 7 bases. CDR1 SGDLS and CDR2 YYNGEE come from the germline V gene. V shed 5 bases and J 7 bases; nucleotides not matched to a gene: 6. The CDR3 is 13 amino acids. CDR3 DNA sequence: TGTGCCAGCAGTCCCGCCGGGGGGAATGAGCAGTTCTTC. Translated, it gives CASSPAGGNEQFF.

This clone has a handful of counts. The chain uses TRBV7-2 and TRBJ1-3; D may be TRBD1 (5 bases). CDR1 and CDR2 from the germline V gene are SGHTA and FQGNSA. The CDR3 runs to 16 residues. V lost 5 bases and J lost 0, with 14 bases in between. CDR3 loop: CASSHTGQRSGNTIYF. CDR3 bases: TGTGCCAGCAGCCATACAGGACAACGCTCTGGAAACACCATATATTTT.

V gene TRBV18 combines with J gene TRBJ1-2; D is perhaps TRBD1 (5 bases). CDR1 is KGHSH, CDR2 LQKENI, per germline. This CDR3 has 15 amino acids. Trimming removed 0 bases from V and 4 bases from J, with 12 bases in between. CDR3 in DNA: TGTGCCAGCTCACCACCGGGGGGGGAATCCTATGGCTACACCTTC. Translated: CASSPPGGESYGYTF.

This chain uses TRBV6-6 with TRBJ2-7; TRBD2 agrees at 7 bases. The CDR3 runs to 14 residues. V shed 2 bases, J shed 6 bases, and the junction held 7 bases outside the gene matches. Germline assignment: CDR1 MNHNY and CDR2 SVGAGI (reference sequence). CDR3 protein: CASSYPGLVGEQYF. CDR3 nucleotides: TGTGCCAGCAGTTACCCCGGACTAGTAGGCGAGCAGTACTTC.

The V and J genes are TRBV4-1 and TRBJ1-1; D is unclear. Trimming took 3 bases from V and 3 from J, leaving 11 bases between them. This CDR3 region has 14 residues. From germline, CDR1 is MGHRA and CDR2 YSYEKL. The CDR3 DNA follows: TGCGCCAGCAGCCAGGGAGCGGGCTACACTGAAGCTTTCTTT. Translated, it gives CASSQGAGYTEAFF.

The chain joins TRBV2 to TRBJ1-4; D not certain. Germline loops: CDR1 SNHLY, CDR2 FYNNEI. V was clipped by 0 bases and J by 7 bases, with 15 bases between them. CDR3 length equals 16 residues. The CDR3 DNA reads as TGTGCCAGCAGTGAAGCCTTAGGACTAATAAGTGAAAAACTGTTTTTT. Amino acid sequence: CASSEALGLISEKLFF.

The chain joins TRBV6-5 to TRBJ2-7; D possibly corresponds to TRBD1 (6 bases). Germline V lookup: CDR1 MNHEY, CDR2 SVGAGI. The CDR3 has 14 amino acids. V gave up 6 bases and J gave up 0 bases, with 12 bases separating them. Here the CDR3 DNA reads TGTGCCAGCAGCTTTGACAGGAACTCCTACGAGCAGTACTTC. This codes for CASSFDRNSYEQYF.

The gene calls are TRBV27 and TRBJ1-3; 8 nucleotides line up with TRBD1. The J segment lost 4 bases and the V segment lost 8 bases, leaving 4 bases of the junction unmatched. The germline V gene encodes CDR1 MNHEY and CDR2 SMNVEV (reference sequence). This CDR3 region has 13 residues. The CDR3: CASGTGGGNTIYF. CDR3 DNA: TGTGCCAGCGGTACAGGGGGAGGAAACACCATATATTTT.

The CDR3 DNA sequence: TGTGCCAGCAGCTCAGGGGGGGACAGGGTAACTGAAGCTTTCTTT. It translates to CASSSGGDRVTEAFF. The genes are TRBV13 and TRBJ1-1; the match to TRBD1 covers 9 bases. Germline V gene lookup returns CDR1 PRHDT and CDR2 FYEKMQ (reference sequence). The CDR3 runs to 15 residues. Trimming cost V 4 bases and J 5 bases; bases outside gene matches: 8. The entire variable domain, with the rest obtained from reference TRBV13 and TRBJ1-1, is as follows: AAGVIQSPRHLIKEKRETATLKCYPIPRHDTVYWYQQGPGQDPQFLISFYEKMQSDKGSIPDRFSAQQFSDYHSELNMSSLELGDSALYFCASSSGGDRVTEAFFGQGTRLTVV.

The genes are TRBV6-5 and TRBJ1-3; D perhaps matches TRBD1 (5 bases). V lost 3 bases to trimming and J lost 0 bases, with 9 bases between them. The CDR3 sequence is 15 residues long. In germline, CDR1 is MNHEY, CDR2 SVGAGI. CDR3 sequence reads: CASSYWGGSGNTIYF. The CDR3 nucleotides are TGTGCCAGCAGTTATTGGGGGGGCTCTGGAAACACCATATATTTT.

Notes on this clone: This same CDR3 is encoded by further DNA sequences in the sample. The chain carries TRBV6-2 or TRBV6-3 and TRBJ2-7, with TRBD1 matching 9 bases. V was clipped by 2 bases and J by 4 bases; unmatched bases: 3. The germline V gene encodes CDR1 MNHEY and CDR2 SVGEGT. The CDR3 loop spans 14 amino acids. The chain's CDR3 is CASSYTTGGYEQYF. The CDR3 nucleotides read TGTGCCAGCAGTTACACGACAGGGGGATACGAGCAGTACTTC.

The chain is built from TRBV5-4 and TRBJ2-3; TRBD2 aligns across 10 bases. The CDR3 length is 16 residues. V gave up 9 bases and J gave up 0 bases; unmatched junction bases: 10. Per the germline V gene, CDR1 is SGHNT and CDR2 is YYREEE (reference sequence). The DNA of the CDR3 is TGTGCCACAGGTAGCGGGGGGCCTCAAAGCACAGATACGCAGTATTTT. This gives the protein CATGSGGPQSTDTQYF.

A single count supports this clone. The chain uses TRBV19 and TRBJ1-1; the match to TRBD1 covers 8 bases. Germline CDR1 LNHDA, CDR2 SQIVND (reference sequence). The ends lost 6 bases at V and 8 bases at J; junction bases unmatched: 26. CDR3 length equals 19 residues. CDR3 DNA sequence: TGTGCCAGTAGCGAGGGTGGCCTGGACAGGGTTAAAGATCAGACCGAAGCTTTCTTT. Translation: CASSEGGLDRVKDQTEAFF.

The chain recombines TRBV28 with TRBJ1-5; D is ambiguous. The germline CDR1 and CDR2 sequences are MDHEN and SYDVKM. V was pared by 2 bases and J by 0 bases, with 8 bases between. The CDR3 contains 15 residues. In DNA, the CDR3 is TGTGCCAGCAGTTTAGGGCAGACTAGCAATCAGCCCCAGCATTTT. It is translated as CASSLGQTSNQPQHF.

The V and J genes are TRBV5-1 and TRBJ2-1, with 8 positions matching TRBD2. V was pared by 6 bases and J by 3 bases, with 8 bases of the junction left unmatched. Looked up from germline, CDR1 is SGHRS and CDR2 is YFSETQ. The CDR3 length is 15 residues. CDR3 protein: CASNYGAGVYNEQFF. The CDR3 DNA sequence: TGCGCCAGCAACTATGGAGCGGGAGTCTACAATGAGCAGTTCTTC.

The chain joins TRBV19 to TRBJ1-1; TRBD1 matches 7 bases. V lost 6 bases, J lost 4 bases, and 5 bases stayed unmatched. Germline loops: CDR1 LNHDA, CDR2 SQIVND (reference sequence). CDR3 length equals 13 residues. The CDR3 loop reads CASSRQGFTEAFF. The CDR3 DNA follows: TGTGCCAGTAGCCGACAGGGTTTCACTGAAGCTTTCTTT.

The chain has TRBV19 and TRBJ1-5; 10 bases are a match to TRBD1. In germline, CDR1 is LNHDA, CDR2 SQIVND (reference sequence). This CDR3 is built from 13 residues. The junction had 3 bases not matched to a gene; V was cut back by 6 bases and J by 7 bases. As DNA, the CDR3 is TGTGCCAGTAGGGGGACAGGGGACCAGCCCCAGCATTTT. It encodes CASRGTGDQPQHF.

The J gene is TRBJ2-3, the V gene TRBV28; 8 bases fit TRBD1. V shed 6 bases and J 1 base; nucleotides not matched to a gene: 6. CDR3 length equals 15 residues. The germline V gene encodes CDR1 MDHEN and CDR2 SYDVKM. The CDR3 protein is CASREQGVRTDTQYF. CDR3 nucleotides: TGTGCCAGCAGGGAACAGGGGGTCCGCACAGATACGCAGTATTTT.

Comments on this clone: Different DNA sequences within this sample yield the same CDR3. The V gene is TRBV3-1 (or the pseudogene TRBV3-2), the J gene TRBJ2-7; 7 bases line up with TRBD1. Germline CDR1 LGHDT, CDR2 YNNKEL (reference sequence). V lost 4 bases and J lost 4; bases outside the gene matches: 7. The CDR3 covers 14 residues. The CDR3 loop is CASSPRQGFYEQYF. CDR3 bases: TGTGCCAGCAGCCCCCGACAGGGCTTTTACGAGCAGTACTTC.

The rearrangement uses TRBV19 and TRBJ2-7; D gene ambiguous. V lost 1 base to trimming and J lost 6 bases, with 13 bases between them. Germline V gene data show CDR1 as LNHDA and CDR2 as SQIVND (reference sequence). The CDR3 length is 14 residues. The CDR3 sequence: CASSIVGPTAEQYF. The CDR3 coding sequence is TGTGCCAGTAGTATAGTTGGGCCGACGGCCGAGCAGTACTTC.

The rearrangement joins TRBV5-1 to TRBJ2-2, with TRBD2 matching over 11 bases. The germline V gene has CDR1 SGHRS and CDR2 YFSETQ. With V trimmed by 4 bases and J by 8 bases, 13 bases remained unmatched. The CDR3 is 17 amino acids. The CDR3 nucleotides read TGCGCCAGCAGCGTCGAACCGGGACTAGCGGCCCGTGGGGAGCTGTTTTTT. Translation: CASSVEPGLAARGELFF. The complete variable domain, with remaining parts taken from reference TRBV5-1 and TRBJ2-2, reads KAGVTQTPRYLIKTRGQQVTLSCSPISGHRSVSWYQQTPGQGLQFLFEYFSETQRNKGNFPGRFSGRQFSNSRSEMNVSTLELGDSALYLCASSVEPGLAARGELFFGEGSRLTVL.

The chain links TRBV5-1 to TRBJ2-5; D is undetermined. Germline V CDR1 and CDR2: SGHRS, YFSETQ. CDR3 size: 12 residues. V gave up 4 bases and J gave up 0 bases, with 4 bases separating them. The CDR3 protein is CASSPDQETQYF. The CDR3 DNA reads TGCGCCAGCAGCCCCGACCAAGAGACCCAGTACTTC. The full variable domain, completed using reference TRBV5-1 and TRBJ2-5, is KAGVTQTPRYLIKTRGQQVTLSCSPISGHRSVSWYQQTPGQGLQFLFEYFSETQRNKGNFPGRFSGRQFSNSRSEMNVSTLELGDSALYLCASSPDQETQYFGPGTRLLVL.